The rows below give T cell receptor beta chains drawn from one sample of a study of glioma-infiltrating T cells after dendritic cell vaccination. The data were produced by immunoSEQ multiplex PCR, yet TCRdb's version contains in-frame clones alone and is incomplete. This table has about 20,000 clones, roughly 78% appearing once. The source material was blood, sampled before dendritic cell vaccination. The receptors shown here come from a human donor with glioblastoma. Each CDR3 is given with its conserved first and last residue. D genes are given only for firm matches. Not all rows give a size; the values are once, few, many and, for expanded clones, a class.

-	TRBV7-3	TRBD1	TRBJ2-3	TGTGCCAGCAGCTTAACCGCGGTCGGGACAGGGAGAGCAGATACGCAGTATTTT	CASSLTAVGTGRADTQYF
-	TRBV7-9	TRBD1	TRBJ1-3	TGTGCCAGCAGCCATTGGGGACAGAAGCGGCGGAACACCATATATTTT	CASSHWGQKRRNTIYF
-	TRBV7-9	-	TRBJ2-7	TGTGCCAGCAGCGGAGGGACCTACGAGCAGTACTTC	CASSGGTYEQYF
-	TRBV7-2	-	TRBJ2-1	TGTGCCAGCAGCCCTATCGGCGGCAATGAGCAGTTCTTC	CASSPIGGNEQFF
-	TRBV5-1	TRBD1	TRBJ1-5	TGCGCCAGCTCCGGGACAGGGGGTCAGCCCCAGCATTTT	CASSGTGGQPQHF
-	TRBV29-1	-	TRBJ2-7	TGCAGCGCCCTAGTCCCCGAGCAGTACTTC	CSALVPEQYF
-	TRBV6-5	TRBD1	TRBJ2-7	TGTGCCAGCAGCGAGGGGGCCACGTACGAGCAGTACTTC	CASSEGATYEQYF
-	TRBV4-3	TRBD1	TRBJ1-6	TGCGCCAGCGGAACGGACAGGGGGAATTCACCCCTCCACTTT	CASGTDRGNSPLHF
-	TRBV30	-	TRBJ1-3	TGTGCCTGGAGTGTAGGGGTGTTTTCTGGAAACACCATATATTTT	CAWSVGVFSGNTIYF
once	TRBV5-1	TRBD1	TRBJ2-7	TGCGCCAGCAGCTTGGCACCCTGGGACAGCGCCGGGGAGCAGTACTTC	CASSLAPWDSAGEQYF
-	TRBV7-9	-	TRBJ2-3	TGTGCCAGCAGCTTAAGGGTAGTTGAGGGTAAGGATACGCAGTATTTT	CASSLRVVEGKDTQYF
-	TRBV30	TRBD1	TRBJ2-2	TGTGCCTGGAGTGGAAGGGGGCAGACGACCGGGGAGCTGTTTTTT	CAWSGRGQTTGELFF
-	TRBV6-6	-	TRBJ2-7	TGTGCCAGCAGCCCCCGGGGGGCCCATTCTGGAGAGCAGTACTTC	CASSPRGAHSGEQYF
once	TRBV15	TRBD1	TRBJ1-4	TGTGCCACCAGTGGGCGTCCGTTAGGGGGCTTACCCGCAACTAATGAAAAACTGTTTTTT	CATSGRPLGGLPATNEKLFF
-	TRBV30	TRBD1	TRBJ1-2	TGTGCCTGGAGTCCCGGGACAGCATATGGCTACACCTTC	CAWSPGTAYGYTF
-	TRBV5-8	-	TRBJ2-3	TGTGCCAGCTCCCTCCGGGACTTTGGGACAGATACGCAGTATTTT	CASSLRDFGTDTQYF
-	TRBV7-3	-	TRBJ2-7	TGTGCCAGCAGCTTAAGTCAGGGGGGCGAGCAGTACTTC	CASSLSQGGEQYF
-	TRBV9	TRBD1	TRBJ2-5	TGTGCCAGCAGCCTCCAGACAGGGGCAGAGACCCAGTACTTC	CASSLQTGAETQYF
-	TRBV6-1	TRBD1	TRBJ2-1	TGTGCCAGCATTCAGGACAGGGGAGCCTACAATGAGCAGTTCTTC	CASIQDRGAYNEQFF
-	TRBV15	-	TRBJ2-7	TGTGCCACCAGCAGAGATATGGGGCTTACGTCCTACGAGCAGTACTTC	CATSRDMGLTSYEQYF
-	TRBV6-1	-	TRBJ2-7	TGTGCCAGCAGTGCGGCAGGGTTGAGGGAGCAGTACTTC	CASSAAGLREQYF
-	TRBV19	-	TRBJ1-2	TGTGCCAGTAGTATAGGCCCAGGGTTGTTTGGCTACACCTTC	CASSIGPGLFGYTF
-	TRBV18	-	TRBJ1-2	TGTGCCAGCTCACCTGGTACAGGAGGCTACACCTTC	CASSPGTGGYTF
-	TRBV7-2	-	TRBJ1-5	TGTGCCAGCAGCTTAGAGGCTCGGTACTATAGCAATCAGCCCCAGCATTTT	CASSLEARYYSNQPQHF
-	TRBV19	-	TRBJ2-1	TGTGCCAGTAGTATCGGGACGGGAGCAAGACCCGAGCAGTTCTTC	CASSIGTGARPEQFF
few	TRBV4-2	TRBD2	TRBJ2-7	TGTGCCAGCAGCCAAGATGCGGGAGAGGACTACGAGCAGTACTTC	CASSQDAGEDYEQYF
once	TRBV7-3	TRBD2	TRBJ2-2	TGTGCCAGCAGGGAGCGGGGTACGAACACCGGGGAGCTGTTTTTT	CASRERGTNTGELFF
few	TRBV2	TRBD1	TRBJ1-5	TGTGCCAGCAGTGGGGGCAGGGGGCCTAATCAGCCCCAGCATTTT	CASSGGRGPNQPQHF
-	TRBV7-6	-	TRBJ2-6	TGTGCCTCCTCGGGCAGGGTACTCTCTGGGGCCAACGTCCTGACTTTC	CASSGRVLSGANVLTF
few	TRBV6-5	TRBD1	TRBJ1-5	TGTGCCAGCAGGGGGGGACAGGGGAGTAATCAGCCCCAGCATTTT	CASRGGQGSNQPQHF
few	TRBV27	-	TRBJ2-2	TGTGCCAGCACCTACGGCGGGGCCAACACCGGGGAGCTGTTTTTT	CASTYGGANTGELFF
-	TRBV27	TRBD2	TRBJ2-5	TGTGCCAGCAGTTCTACTAGCGGGTTTACCCAGTACTTC	CASSSTSGFTQYF
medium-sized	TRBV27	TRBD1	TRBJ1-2	TGTGCCAGCAGTCGGGGGCAGGGGGCGGGAAGGGCCTACGGCTACACCTTC	CASSRGQGAGRAYGYTF
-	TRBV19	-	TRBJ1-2	TGTGCCAGTAGTAGAGACGGTAGGGGGAACTATGGCTACACCTTC	CASSRDGRGNYGYTF
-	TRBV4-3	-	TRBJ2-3	TGCGCCAGCAGCCAGGCCCTCCTAGATACGCAGTATTTT	CASSQALLDTQYF
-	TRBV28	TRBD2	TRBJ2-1	TGTGCCAGCAGACTAGCGGGAGCTGCCTACAATGAGCAGTTCTTC	CASRLAGAAYNEQFF
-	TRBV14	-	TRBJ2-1	TGTGCCAGCAGCCAGATCCCAGGGTGGACGTTCAATGAGCAGTTCTTC	CASSQIPGWTFNEQFF
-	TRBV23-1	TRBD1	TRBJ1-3	TGCGCCAGCCGACAGACAGGGGGTTCTTCTCCCGGAAACACCATATATTTT	CASRQTGGSSPGNTIYF
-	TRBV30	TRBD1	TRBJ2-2	TGTGCCTGGACCGGGACAGTGAACACCGGGGAGCTGTTTTTT	CAWTGTVNTGELFF
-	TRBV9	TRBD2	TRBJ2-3	TGTGCCAGCAGCGTCTCTAGCGGGATAGGCGAAGATACGCAGTATTTT	CASSVSSGIGEDTQYF